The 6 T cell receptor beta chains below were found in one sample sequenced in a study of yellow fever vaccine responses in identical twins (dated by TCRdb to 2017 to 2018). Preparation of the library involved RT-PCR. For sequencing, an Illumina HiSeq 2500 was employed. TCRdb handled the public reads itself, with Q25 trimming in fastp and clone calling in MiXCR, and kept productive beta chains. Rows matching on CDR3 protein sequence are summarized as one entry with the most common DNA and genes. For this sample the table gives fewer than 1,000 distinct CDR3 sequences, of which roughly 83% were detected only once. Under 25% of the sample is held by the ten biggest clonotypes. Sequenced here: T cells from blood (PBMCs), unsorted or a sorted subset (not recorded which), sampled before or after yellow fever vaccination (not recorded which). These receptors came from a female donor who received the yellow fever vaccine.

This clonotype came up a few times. As DNA, the CDR3 is TGTGCCTGGAGTGATGAAGGACCCCTCCACTTT. The encoded protein is CAWSDEGPLHF. V gene TRBV30 combines with J gene TRBJ1-6; D uncertain. Germline CDR1 reads GTSNPN; CDR2 reads SVGIG (reference sequence). This CDR3 is built from 11 residues. Trimming removed 1 base at V and 12 bases at J, with 7 bases between.

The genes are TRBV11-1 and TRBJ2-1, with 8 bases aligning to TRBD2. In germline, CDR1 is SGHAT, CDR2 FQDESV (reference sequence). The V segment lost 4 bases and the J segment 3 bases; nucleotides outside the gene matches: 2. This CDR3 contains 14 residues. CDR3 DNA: TGTGCCAGCAGCTCACTAGCGGACTACAATGAGCAGTTCTTC. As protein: CASSSLADYNEQFF. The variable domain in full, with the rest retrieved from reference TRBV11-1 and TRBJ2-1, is EAEVAQSPRYKITEKSQAVAFWCDPISGHATLYWYRQILGQGPELLVQFQDESVVDDSQLPKDRFSAERLKGVDSTLKIQPAELGDSAMYLCASSSLADYNEQFFGPGTRLTVL.

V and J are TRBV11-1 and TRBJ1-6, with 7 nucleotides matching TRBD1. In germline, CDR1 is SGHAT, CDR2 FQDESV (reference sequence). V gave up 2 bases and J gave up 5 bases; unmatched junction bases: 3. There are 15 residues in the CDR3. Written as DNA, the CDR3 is TGTGCCAGCAGCTTAAGAACAGGGGATAATTCACCCCTCCACTTT. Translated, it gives CASSLRTGDNSPLHF.

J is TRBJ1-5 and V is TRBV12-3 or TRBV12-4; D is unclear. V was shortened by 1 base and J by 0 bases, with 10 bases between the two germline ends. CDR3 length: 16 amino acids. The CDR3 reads CASSLGRSISNQPQHF. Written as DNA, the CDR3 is TGTGCCAGCAGTTTAGGTCGCAGTATTAGCAATCAGCCCCAGCATTTT.

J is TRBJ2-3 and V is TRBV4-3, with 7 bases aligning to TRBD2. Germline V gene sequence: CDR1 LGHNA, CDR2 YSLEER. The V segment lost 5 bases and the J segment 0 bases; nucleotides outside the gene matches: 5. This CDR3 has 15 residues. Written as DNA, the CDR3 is TGCGCCAGCAGCGAGGGACTACCTAGCACAGATACGCAGTATTTT. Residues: CASSEGLPSTDTQYF.

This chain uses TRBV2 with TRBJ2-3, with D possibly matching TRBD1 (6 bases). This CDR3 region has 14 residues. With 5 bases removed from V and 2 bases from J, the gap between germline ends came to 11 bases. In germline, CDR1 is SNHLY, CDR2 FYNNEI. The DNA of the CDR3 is TGTGCCAGCAGTTGGGGGCGGCACACAGATACGCAGTATTTT. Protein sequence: CASSWGRHTDTQYF.